The source of this T cell receptor (beta chain) is a study of T cell responses to AZD1222 COVID-19 vaccine (dated by TCRdb to the early 2020s). Study-level background: AZD1222 recipients given second doses at about 4 weeks or at about 12 weeks were pooled, since spike-specific TCR depth and breadth were not found to differ between the two schedules. A total of roughly 240 trial participants underwent TCR sequencing, of whom about 210 received two doses of AZD1222 and around 25 received two doses of the MenACWY control vaccine. Enrollment into the trials was organized by age into subgroups of 18-55, 56-69 and 70-plus years, and those subgroups contained roughly 140, 27 and 60 TCR-sequenced participants, respectively.

According to the study, the label for this sample's time point signals: baseline before first vaccination. The vaccinee samples were drawn from two UK trials, COV001 and COV002, one of which was a single-blind randomized controlled phase 2/3 trial testing AZD1222 (ChAdOx1 nCoV-19) in healthy adults. For TCRbeta chain sequencing, PBMC samples from trial participants were taken at day 0 and at day 28 after the second dose. From cysteine to phenylalanine, the CDR3 is 14 amino acids long. Only the CDR3 DNA stays, 42 bases, in frame from base 1. Germline trimming amounts to 6 bases on V and 2 bases on J, with 4 as the count of junction bases outside the gene matches. Reading the germline V gene (reference sequence) gives CDR1 MNHEY and CDR2 SMNVEV. What the work shows at the level of the full study, not this receptor alone: Because no samples from the day 14 peak response were available, repertoires could be characterized only after the peak T cell response. After two AZD1222 doses, both the breadth and the depth of spike-specific TCRs were significantly higher than at day 0 and than in MenACWY recipients. Conclusions about previously exposed vaccinees are limited because only six or seven AZD1222 recipients were SARS-CoV-2 seropositive at baseline. Reportedly, close to half of the unique spike-specific TCRs recognized epitopes lying outside the regions that are mutated in the B.1.351 and B.1.1.7 variants. Most participants were white British and females outnumbered males, and the authors suggested that clonal diversity may have been underestimated. CD4 TCRs associated with the vaccine covered the entire spike protein, and the dominant responses were in regions 160-218 and 743-854. The 56-69-year group was small, and its depth increase did not reach significance, likely because of low power.

The CDR3 regions of human TCRbeta chains were analyzed by immunosequencing. In the paper's pipeline: TCRs in the repertoires were compared against a reference library of SARS-CoV-2-specific TCRs that had been generated with the MIRA antigen-specificity platform. Breadth was defined as the fraction of unique TCRs that were SARS-CoV-2-associated, and depth was defined as the fraction of total T cells that were SARS-CoV-2-associated. Using the MIRA data, each spike-specific TCR was assigned both to the spike region to which the TCR was reactive and to a CD4 or CD8 class. Log10-transformed breadth and depth values were compared by one-way ANOVA with Sidak's multiple comparisons tests. In its TCRdb copy, this immuneACCESS table keeps in-frame sequences only and misses some clones. Where compared with another copy, unresolved V genes explain less than half of these, and the others have no known cause. V and J calls and clone size are given by that table; D and trimming were obtained from the DNA. The sample includes approximately 89,000 clones, with about 90% observed a single time. 5.2% of the sample comes from the top ten.

To note about this clone: Its antigen specificity is not known. No base qualities exist here, and no much larger clone lies one base off it.

The chain is made from TRBV27 and TRBJ2-1; the central 7 bases match TRBD2. This material consisted of peripheral blood, taken on day 0 of AZD1222 vaccination. This TCR was recovered from an adult in good health. The base sequence is TGTGCCAGCAGCTATAGCGGGCCCTACAATGAGCAGTTCTTC. Its product reads: CASSYSGPYNEQFF.